Given below is one T cell receptor (beta chain) in context. In germline, CDR1 is MNHNS, CDR2 SASEGT. This CDR3 contains 19 residues. Trimming took 0 bases from V and 0 from J; bases not matched to a gene: 9. These data are taken from a study of blood T cell repertoires in COVID-19. Authors' processing steps: Estimation of nucleated cell counts relied on the amplification of reference gene primers. The data were produced by immunoSEQ multiplex PCR, yet TCRdb's version contains in-frame clones alone and is incomplete. The V and J calls and clone size were taken over from that table, and D and trimming were inferred from the DNA. The data show roughly 100,000 clones, 81% seen once.

The chain has TRBV6-1 and TRBJ2-1; 9 bases align to TRBD1. The sequence came from a woman in her 70s with acute or convalescent COVID-19. Sequenced: peripheral blood. CDR3 sequence reads: CASSEAGQGDPSSYNEQFF. CDR3 bases: TGTGCCAGCAGTGAAGCGGGACAGGGTGACCCAAGCTCCTACAATGAGCAGTTCTTC.